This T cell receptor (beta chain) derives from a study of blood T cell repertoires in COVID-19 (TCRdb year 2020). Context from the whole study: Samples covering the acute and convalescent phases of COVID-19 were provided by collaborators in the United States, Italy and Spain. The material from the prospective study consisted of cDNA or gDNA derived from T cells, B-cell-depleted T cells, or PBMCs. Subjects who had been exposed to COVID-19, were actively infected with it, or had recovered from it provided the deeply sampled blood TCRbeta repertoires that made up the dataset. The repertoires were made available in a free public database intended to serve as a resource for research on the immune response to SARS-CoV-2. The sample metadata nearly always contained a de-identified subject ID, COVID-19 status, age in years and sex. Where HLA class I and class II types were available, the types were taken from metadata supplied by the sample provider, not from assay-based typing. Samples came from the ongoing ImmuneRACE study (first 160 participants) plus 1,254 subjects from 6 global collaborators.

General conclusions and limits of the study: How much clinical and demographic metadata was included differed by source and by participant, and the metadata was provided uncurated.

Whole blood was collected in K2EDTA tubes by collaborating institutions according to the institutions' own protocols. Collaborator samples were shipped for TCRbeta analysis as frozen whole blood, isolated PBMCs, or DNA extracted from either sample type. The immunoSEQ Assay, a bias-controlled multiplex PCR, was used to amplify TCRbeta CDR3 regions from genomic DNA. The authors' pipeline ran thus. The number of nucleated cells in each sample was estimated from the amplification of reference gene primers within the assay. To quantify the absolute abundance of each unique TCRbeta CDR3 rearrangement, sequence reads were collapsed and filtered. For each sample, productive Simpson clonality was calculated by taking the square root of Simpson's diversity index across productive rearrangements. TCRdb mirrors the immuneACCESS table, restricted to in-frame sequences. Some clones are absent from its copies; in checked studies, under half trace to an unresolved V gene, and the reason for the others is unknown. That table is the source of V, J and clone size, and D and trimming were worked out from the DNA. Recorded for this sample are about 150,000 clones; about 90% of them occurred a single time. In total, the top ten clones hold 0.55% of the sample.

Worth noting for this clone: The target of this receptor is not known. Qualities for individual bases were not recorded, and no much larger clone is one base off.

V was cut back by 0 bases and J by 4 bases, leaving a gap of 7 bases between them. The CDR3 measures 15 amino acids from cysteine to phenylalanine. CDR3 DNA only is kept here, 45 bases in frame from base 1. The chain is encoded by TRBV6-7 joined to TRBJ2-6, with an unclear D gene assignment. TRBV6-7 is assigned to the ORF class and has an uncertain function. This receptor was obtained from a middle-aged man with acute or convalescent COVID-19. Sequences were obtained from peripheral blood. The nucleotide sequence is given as TGTGCCAGCAGTTACTCTCAGGCCGGGGCCAACGTCCTGACTTTC. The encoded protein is CASSYSQAGANVLTF.